A single T cell receptor (beta chain) is shown here with its context. Its antigen is undetermined. The CDR3 is 16 residues long. CDR1 MNHEY and CDR2 SVGAGI come from the germline V gene. J gave up 0 bases and V 2 bases, and 3 bases lay outside the gene matches. The sample belongs to a study of radiotherapy plus CTLA-4 blockade in lung cancer. Across the study: Roughly 17% of patients responded objectively, and roughly 30% achieved disease control. Study results and caveats: After treatment with radiotherapy plus ipilimumab, TCR clones that came from the tumor expanded in blood.

TCRdb keeps only in-frame clones here, not all; method: immunoSEQ multiplex PCR. The top ten clones hold roughly 15% of a sample with 55,000 to 75,000 clones, roughly three quarters of them seen once. The V call is TRBV6-5, the J call TRBJ1-1; 10 positions match TRBD1. The sequence derives from a human donor with non-small cell lung cancer whose response to radiotherapy plus ipilimumab could not be evaluated. Some clones in this sample may be carry-over from other donors' samples. Sequenced here: peripheral blood, sampled from a patient treated with radiotherapy plus ipilimumab. The CDR3 loop reads CASSYGQGVVNTEAFF. CDR3 nucleotide sequence: TGTGCCAGCAGTTACGGACAGGGGGTCGTGAACACTGAAGCTTTCTTT.